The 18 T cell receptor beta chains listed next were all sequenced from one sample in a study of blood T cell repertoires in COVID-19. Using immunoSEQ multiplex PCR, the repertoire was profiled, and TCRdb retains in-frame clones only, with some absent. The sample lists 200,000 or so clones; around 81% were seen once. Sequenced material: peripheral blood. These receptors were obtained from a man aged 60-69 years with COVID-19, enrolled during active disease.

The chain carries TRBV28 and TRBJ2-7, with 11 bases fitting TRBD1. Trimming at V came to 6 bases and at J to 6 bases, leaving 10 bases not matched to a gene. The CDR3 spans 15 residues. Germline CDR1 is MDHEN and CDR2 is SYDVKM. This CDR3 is CASSPPGQGAGEQYF. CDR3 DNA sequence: TGTGCCAGCAGCCCCCCCGGACAGGGGGCGGGCGAGCAGTACTTC.

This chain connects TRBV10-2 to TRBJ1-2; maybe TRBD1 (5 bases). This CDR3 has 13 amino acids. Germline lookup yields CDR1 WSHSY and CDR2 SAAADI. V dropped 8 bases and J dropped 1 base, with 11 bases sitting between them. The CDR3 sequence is CASVPGHNYGYTF. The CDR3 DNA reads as TGCGCCAGCGTACCAGGGCATAACTATGGCTACACCTTC.

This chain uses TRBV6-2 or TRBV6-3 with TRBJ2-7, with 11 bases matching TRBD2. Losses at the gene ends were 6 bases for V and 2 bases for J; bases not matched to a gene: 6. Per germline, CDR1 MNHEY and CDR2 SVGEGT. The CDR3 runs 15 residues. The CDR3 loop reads CASSRLAGTTYEQYF. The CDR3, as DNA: TGTGCCAGCAGCCGACTAGCGGGAACCACCTACGAGCAGTACTTC.

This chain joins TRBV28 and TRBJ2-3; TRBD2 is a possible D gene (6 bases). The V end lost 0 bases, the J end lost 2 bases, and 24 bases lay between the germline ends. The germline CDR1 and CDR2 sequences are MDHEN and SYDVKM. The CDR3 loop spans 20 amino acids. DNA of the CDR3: TGTGCCAGCAGTTTATGGGCGGGGACGCGTGGGGCTAGAACCACAGATACGCAGTATTTT. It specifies CASSLWAGTRGARTTDTQYF.

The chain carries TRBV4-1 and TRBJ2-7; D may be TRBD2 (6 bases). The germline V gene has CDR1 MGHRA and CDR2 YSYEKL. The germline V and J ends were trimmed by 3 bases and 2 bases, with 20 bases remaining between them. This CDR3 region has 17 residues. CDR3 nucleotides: TGCGCCAGCAGCCAGCGCCGGGACTTTAAAAAGGCCTACGAGCAGTACTTC. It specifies CASSQRRDFKKAYEQYF.

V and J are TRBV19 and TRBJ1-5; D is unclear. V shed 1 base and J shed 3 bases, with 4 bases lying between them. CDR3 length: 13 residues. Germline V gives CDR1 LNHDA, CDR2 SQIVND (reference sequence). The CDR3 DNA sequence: TGTGCCAGTAGTATAGCCAACAATCAGCCCCAGCATTTT. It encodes CASSIANNQPQHF.

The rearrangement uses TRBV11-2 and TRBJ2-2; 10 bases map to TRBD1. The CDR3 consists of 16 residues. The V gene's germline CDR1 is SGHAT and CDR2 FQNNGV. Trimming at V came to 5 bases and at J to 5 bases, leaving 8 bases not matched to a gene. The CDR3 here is CASSRRQGAETGELFF. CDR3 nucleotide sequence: TGTGCCAGCAGCAGGCGACAGGGGGCCGAGACCGGGGAGCTGTTTTTT.

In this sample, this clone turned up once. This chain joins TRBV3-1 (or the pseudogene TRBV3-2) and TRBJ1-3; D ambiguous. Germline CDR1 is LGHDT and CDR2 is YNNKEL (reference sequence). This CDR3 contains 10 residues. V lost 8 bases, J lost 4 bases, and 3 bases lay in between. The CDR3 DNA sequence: TGTGCCAGCGGCGGAAACACCATATATTTT. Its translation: CASGGNTIYF.

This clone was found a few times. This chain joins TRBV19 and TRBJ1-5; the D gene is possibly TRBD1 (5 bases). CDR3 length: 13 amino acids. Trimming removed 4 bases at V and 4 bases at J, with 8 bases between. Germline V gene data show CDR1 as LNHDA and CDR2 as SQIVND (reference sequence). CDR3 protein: CASSTTVNQPQHF. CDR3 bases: TGTGCCAGTAGTACGACAGTTAATCAGCCCCAGCATTTT.

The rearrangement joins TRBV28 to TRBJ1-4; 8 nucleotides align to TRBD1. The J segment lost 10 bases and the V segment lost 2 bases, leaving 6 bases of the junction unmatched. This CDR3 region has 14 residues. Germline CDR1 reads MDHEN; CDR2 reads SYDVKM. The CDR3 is CASSLGQGAGKLFF. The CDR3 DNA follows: TGTGCCAGCAGTTTAGGGCAGGGGGCCGGAAAACTGTTTTTT.

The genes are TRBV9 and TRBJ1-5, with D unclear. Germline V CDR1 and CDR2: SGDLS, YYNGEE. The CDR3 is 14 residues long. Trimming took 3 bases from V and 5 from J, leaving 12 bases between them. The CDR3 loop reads CASSAQTEDQPQHF. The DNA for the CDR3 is TGTGCCAGCAGCGCTCAAACAGAAGATCAGCCCCAGCATTTT.

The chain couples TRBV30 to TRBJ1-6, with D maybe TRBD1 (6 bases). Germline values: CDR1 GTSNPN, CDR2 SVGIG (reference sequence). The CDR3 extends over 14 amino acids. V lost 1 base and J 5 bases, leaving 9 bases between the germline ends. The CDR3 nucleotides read TGTGCCTGGAGTGCAGGGACAAATAATTCACCCCTCCACTTT. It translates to CAWSAGTNNSPLHF.

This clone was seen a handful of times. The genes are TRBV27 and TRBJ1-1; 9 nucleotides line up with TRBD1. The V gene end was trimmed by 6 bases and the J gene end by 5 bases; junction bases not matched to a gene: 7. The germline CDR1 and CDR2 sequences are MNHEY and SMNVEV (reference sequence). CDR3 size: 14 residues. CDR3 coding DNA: TGTGCCAGCAGAACAGGGGGCGGTCTAACTGAAGCTTTCTTT. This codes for CASRTGGGLTEAFF.

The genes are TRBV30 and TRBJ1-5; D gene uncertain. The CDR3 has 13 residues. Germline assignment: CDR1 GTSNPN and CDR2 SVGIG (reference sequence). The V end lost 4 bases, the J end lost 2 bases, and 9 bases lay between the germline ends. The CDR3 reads CAWTGEGNQPQHF. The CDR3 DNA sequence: TGTGCCTGGACCGGGGAGGGCAATCAGCCCCAGCATTTT.

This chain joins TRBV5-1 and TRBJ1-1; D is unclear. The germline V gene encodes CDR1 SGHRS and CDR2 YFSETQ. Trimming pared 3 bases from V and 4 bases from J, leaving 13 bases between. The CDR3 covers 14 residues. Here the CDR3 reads CASSWSAPGTEAFF. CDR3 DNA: TGCGCCAGCAGCTGGTCTGCCCCGGGCACTGAAGCTTTCTTT.

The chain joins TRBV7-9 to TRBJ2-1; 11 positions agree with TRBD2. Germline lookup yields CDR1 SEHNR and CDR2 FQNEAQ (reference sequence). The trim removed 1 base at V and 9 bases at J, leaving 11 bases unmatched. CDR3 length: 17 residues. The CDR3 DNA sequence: TGTGCCAGCAGCTTAGACGGAACTAGCGGGAGAAAGACTGAGCAGTTCTTC. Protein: CASSLDGTSGRKTEQFF.

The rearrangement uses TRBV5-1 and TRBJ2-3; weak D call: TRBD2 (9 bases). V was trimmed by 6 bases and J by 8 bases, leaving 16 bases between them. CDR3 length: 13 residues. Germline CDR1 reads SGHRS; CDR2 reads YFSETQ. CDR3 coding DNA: TGCGCCAGCACCGGACAGGGACTAGCTACGCAGTATTTT. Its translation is CASTGQGLATQYF.

Written as DNA, the CDR3 is TGTGCCAGTAGTATAACAGGCTCCTTTTCTAACTATGGCTACACCTTC. Protein sequence: CASSITGSFSNYGYTF. This chain links TRBV19 with TRBJ1-2, with D tentatively TRBD1 (5 bases). Trimming shortened V by 2 bases and J by 0 bases, and 13 bases separated the two germline ends. The germline V gene encodes CDR1 LNHDA and CDR2 SQIVND (reference sequence). The CDR3 is made up of 16 amino acids. The whole variable domain, filled in from reference TRBV19 and TRBJ1-2, reads DGGITQSPKYLFRKEGQNVTLSCEQNLNHDAMYWYRQDPGQGLRLIYYSQIVNDFQKGDIAEGYSVSREKKESFPLTVTSAQKNPTAFYLCASSITGSFSNYGYTFGSGTRLTVV.